The rows below give T cell receptor beta chains drawn from one sample of a study of cytotoxic CD8 clonotypes in ibrutinib-treated CLL. Produced via immunoSEQ multiplex PCR; TCRdb's table is partial and in-frame only. The sample includes 110,000 to 150,000 clones, approximately 80% of them seen just once. Sequencing was performed on PBMCs, taken after 12 months of ibrutinib treatment. These receptors came from a human donor with chronic lymphocytic leukemia. Both conserved end residues are part of each CDR3. The order of the fields is J gene, clone size, V gene, D gene, CDR3 DNA, CDR3 protein. D genes are given only for firm matches. Some rows mark clone size as missing; the rest say once, few, many or name a class of expanded clone.

j_gene: TRBJ1-1
abundance: NA
v_gene: TRBV7-7
d_gene: NA
CDR3nt: TGTGCCAGCAGCAAGGACGTGAACACTGAAGCTTTCTTT
CDR3aa: CASSKDVNTEAFF

j_gene: TRBJ2-4
abundance: NA
v_gene: TRBV12-5
d_gene: NA
CDR3nt: TGTGCTAGTGGTTTGGTACGGGGGCAGTCCAAAAACATTCAGTACTTC
CDR3aa: CASGLVRGQSKNIQYF

j_gene: TRBJ1-2
abundance: NA
v_gene: TRBV5-3
d_gene: NA
CDR3nt: TGCGCCAGCAGCCAAGATCTGGGACTCGAATATGGCTACACCTTC
CDR3aa: CASSQDLGLEYGYTF

j_gene: TRBJ2-1
abundance: NA
v_gene: TRBV5-6
d_gene: TRBD2
CDR3nt: TGTGCCAGCAGGCCGAGGACTAGCGGGACGAGAAATGAGCAGTTCTTC
CDR3aa: CASRPRTSGTRNEQFF

j_gene: TRBJ2-7
abundance: NA
v_gene: TRBV18
d_gene: TRBD1
CDR3nt: TGTGCCAGCTCACCGGAGACAGGGCCCTACGAGCAGTACTTC
CDR3aa: CASSPETGPYEQYF

j_gene: TRBJ1-6
abundance: NA
v_gene: TRBV7-6
d_gene: NA
CDR3nt: TGTGCCAGCAGCTTAGGGGCAGCGTATAATTCACCCCTCCACTTT
CDR3aa: CASSLGAAYNSPLHF

j_gene: TRBJ2-5
abundance: NA
v_gene: TRBV21-1
d_gene: NA
CDR3nt: TGTGCCAGCAGCAAAGTGGGAAAAGAAGAGACCCAGTACTTC
CDR3aa: CASSKVGKEETQYF

j_gene: TRBJ2-5
abundance: NA
v_gene: TRBV5-4
d_gene: NA
CDR3nt: TGTGCCAGCAGCTTGGGGGTCGGCGGAGAGACCCAGTACTTC
CDR3aa: CASSLGVGGETQYF

j_gene: TRBJ1-1
abundance: few
v_gene: TRBV19
d_gene: NA
CDR3nt: TGTGCCAGTAGTACACAGGTAAACACTGAAGCTTTCTTT
CDR3aa: CASSTQVNTEAFF

j_gene: TRBJ1-4
abundance: NA
v_gene: TRBV7-2
d_gene: NA
CDR3nt: TGTGCCAGCAGCGCAAGTCCCAACGAAAAACTGTTTTTT
CDR3aa: CASSASPNEKLFF

j_gene: TRBJ1-2
abundance: NA
v_gene: TRBV19
d_gene: NA
CDR3nt: TGTGCCAGCAGTTCGTACTATGGCTACACCTTC
CDR3aa: CASSSYYGYTF

j_gene: TRBJ2-2
abundance: NA
v_gene: TRBV7-9
d_gene: NA
CDR3nt: TGTGCCAGCAGCTTCGGGGCCGTGTCCCCCGAGACCGGGGAGCTGTTTTTT
CDR3aa: CASSFGAVSPETGELFF

j_gene: TRBJ2-1
abundance: NA
v_gene: TRBV7-9
d_gene: TRBD2
CDR3nt: TGTGCCAGCAGCTTAGTTAGCGGTTTGCGGGAGGGTGTCAATGAGCAGTTCTTC
CDR3aa: CASSLVSGLREGVNEQFF

j_gene: TRBJ2-1
abundance: NA
v_gene: TRBV6-6
d_gene: NA
CDR3nt: TGTGCCAGCAGTACCCGTCCCTACAATGAGCAGTTCTTC
CDR3aa: CASSTRPYNEQFF

j_gene: TRBJ2-1
abundance: NA
v_gene: TRBV30
d_gene: TRBD2
CDR3nt: TGTGCCTGGAGTGTACCCCCTATAGGTGTGTGGACGGGAGGTTACAATGAGCAGTTCTTC
CDR3aa: CAWSVPPIGVWTGGYNEQFF

j_gene: TRBJ2-7
abundance: NA
v_gene: TRBV4-3
d_gene: NA
CDR3nt: TGCGCCAGCAGCCAAGATCTGAGTAGTAATCCCTACGAGCAGTACTTC
CDR3aa: CASSQDLSSNPYEQYF

j_gene: TRBJ2-3
abundance: NA
v_gene: TRBV5-6
d_gene: TRBD2
CDR3nt: TGTGCCAGCAGCTTGTCCTGGACTAGCGGGATTATCGCAGATACGCAGTATTTT
CDR3aa: CASSLSWTSGIIADTQYF

j_gene: TRBJ2-5
abundance: NA
v_gene: TRBV19
d_gene: TRBD2
CDR3nt: TGTGCCACCGGGAGGGCGACTAGCGGGAGGAAAGCGGAGACCCAGTACTTC
CDR3aa: CATGRATSGRKAETQYF

j_gene: TRBJ2-2
abundance: NA
v_gene: TRBV4-3
d_gene: TRBD2
CDR3nt: TGCGCCAGCAGCCACCGGACTAGCGGGACCGGGGAGCTGTTTTTT
CDR3aa: CASSHRTSGTGELFF

j_gene: TRBJ2-5
abundance: NA
v_gene: TRBV5-4
d_gene: NA
CDR3nt: TGTGCCAGCAGCTTGGGGGTTGCCGGTTCTGGGGAAGAGACCCAGTACTTC
CDR3aa: CASSLGVAGSGEETQYF

j_gene: TRBJ2-1
abundance: NA
v_gene: TRBV7-3
d_gene: NA
CDR3nt: TGTGCCAGCAGCGACAACTCCTACAATGAGCAGTTCTTC
CDR3aa: CASSDNSYNEQFF

j_gene: TRBJ2-5
abundance: once
v_gene: TRBV28
d_gene: TRBD2
CDR3nt: TGTGCCAGCACCCTCACGGGGGGAAAGCAAGAGACCCAGTACTTC
CDR3aa: CASTLTGGKQETQYF

j_gene: TRBJ1-2
abundance: few
v_gene: TRBV7-8
d_gene: TRBD1
CDR3nt: TGTGCCAGCAGCTTAGAGAGGGGGCTCGGCTACACCTTC
CDR3aa: CASSLERGLGYTF

j_gene: TRBJ1-2
abundance: NA
v_gene: TRBV11-2
d_gene: NA
CDR3nt: TGTGCCAGCAGCTCGGGCAGCAACTATGGCTACACCTTC
CDR3aa: CASSSGSNYGYTF

j_gene: TRBJ2-7
abundance: NA
v_gene: TRBV6-5
d_gene: TRBD2
CDR3nt: TGTGCCAGCAGTTACCGCGGGAGGGGTTCCTACGAGCAGTACTTC
CDR3aa: CASSYRGRGSYEQYF

j_gene: TRBJ1-3
abundance: few
v_gene: TRBV27
d_gene: NA
CDR3nt: TGTGCCAGCAGCCTCCTCGCTGGAAACACCATATATTTT
CDR3aa: CASSLLAGNTIYF